The rows below give T cell receptor beta chains drawn from one sample of a study of T cell repertoires in cytomegalovirus infection. MiXCR, applied by TCRdb to the reads, yields one record per CDR3 protein. The sample lists 650,000 to 850,000 distinct CDR3 sequences; roughly 28% were seen once. Their cognate antigens are unknown. The sample consisted of cultured CD8+ T cells from PBMCs, taken from culture after CMV antigen stimulation. These receptors were obtained from a human donor in good health (CMV status not recorded). Some clones in this sample may be carry-over from other donors' samples. Both conserved end residues are part of each CDR3. Each record gives: D gene, J gene, clone size, V gene, CDR3 DNA, CDR3 protein. D genes are given only for firm matches. Size is omitted from some rows. Given values are once, few, many or a class for expanded clones.

. TRBJ1-1 once TRBV6-5 TGTGCCAGCAGCTTACGCCGATGGGGGCCCGGTGGGGACACTGAAGCTTTCTTT CASSLRRWGPGGDTEAFF
TRBD1 TRBJ2-3 . TRBV7-9 TGTGCCAGCAGACCACTACAGGGGGAATGGACAGATACGCAGTATTTT CASRPLQGEWTDTQYF
. TRBJ2-3 once TRBV4-1 TGCGCCAGCAGCCACGGGCCCACAGATACGCAGTATTTT CASSHGPTDTQYF
. TRBJ2-3 . TRBV7-6 TGTGCCAGCAGCCCCCTAGCACGCACAGATACGCAGTATTTT CASSPLARTDTQYF
TRBD1 TRBJ1-2 . TRBV20-1 TGCAGTGCTGAGGGCACAGGGGGAGAGGGCTACACCTTC CSAEGTGGEGYTF
TRBD1 TRBJ2-7 . TRBV7-8 TGTGCCAGCAGCTCCGGGACAGTAGCTTCCTACGAGCAGTACTTC CASSSGTVASYEQYF
TRBD1 TRBJ1-6 few TRBV5-6 TGTGCCAGCAGCCCAGACAGGGGATCAAATTCACCCCTCCACTTT CASSPDRGSNSPLHF
. TRBJ2-3 few TRBV5-4 TGTGCCAGCAGCGGTTCAGGGGATTGGGCAGATACGCAGTATTTT CASSGSGDWADTQYF
TRBD2 TRBJ2-1 . TRBV14 TGTGCCAGCAGCCCACCGGGACTAGGGACCTACAATGAGCAGTTCTTC CASSPPGLGTYNEQFF
. TRBJ1-2 few TRBV25-1 TGTGCCAGCAGTGGCCGAGGGCATCCCTATGGCTACACCTTC CASSGRGHPYGYTF
. TRBJ1-5 . TRBV20-1 TGCAGTGCTAGAGATGGGGGCACCGATAGCAATCAGCCCCAGCATTTT CSARDGGTDSNQPQHF
. TRBJ1-2 . TRBV27 TGTGCCAGCAGTTCGTCAGGGCCTATCTATGGCTACACCTTC CASSSSGPIYGYTF
TRBD2 TRBJ2-1 . TRBV27 TGTGCCAGCAGTCTCATAGCGGGGGGGCCGGAGAATGAGCAGTTCTTC CASSLIAGGPENEQFF
. TRBJ1-1 . TRBV27 TGTGCCAGCAGGCCCACGCAGGGGCTGAACACTGAAGCTTTCTTT CASRPTQGLNTEAFF
. TRBJ2-5 . TRBV27 TGTGCCAGCAGTTCCCCCCTGGGCGGCCAAGAGACCCAGTACTTC CASSSPLGGQETQYF
TRBD2 TRBJ2-6 few TRBV20-1 TGCAGTGCTAGAACTAGCGGGGACGGTCCTGGGGCCAACGTCCTGACTTTC CSARTSGDGPGANVLTF
TRBD2 TRBJ2-5 . TRBV18 TGTGCCAGCTCACCACCACGGGGAGCGGGGGGCCAAGAGACCCAGTACTTC CASSPPRGAGGQETQYF
. TRBJ1-6 . TRBV27 TGTGCCAGCAGTTTATCAATCGGCAGGTCTAATTCACCCCTCCACTTT CASSLSIGRSNSPLHF
. TRBJ2-5 . TRBV13 TGTGCCAGCAGCTCCACTAAAACTGAAGAGACCCAGTACTTC CASSSTKTEETQYF
. TRBJ1-1 few TRBV27 TGTGCCAGCAGCCTCGACGGGTATCACATGAACACTGAAGCTTTCTTT CASSLDGYHMNTEAFF
. TRBJ1-2 few TRBV4-2 TGTGCCAGCAGCTACTTAGAAGGGAACACCTATGGCTACACCTTC CASSYLEGNTYGYTF
TRBD1 TRBJ1-1 . TRBV4-1 TGCGCCAGCAGCCAGAGGGGACAGGTAAACACTGAAGCTTTCTTT CASSQRGQVNTEAFF
. TRBJ2-2 . TRBV11-3 TGTGCCAGCAGCCCAGGGGCGGGCGGCGACACCGGGGAGCTGTTTTTT CASSPGAGGDTGELFF
TRBD1 TRBJ2-5 . TRBV6-5 TGTGCCAGCAGTTCCACAAACAGGGGGCTGCACGAGACCCAGTACTTC CASSSTNRGLHETQYF
. TRBJ2-5 few TRBV12-3/TRBV12-4 TGTGCCAGCACTCATCTGGGGGAAGGAGAGACCCAGTACTTC CASTHLGEGETQYF
. TRBJ2-1 . TRBV27 TGTGCCAGCAGTTTGGGAGGCATGGATGAGCAGTTCTTC CASSLGGMDEQFF
. TRBJ2-3 . TRBV2 TGTGCCAGCAGTGGGGGGGGGCCGGTTTGGAGGACAGATACGCAGTATTTT CASSGGGPVWRTDTQYF